The 29 T cell receptor beta chains in this list originate from one sample, sequenced in a study of blood T cell repertoires in COVID-19. Method: immunoSEQ multiplex PCR; TCRdb's copy keeps in-frame clones and lacks some. Of about 440,000 clones in the sample, around 89% were seen once. Specimen: peripheral blood. The origin of the receptors is a woman aged 25 to 39 with acute or convalescent COVID-19.

The rearrangement links TRBV2 to TRBJ1-4; 9 nucleotides match TRBD1. This CDR3 has 14 residues. Trimming took 8 bases from V and 4 from J; bases not matched to a gene: 5. Germline V gene sequence: CDR1 SNHLY, CDR2 FYNNEI. The CDR3 is CASGDRAGNEKLFF. As DNA, the CDR3 is TGTGCCAGCGGGGACAGGGCGGGTAATGAAAAACTGTTTTTT.

As regards this clone: The junction shows a germline mismatch at one end, possibly a read error. The chain recombines TRBV28 with TRBJ2-7; unclear D gene. The germline CDR1 and CDR2 sequences are MDHEN and SYDVKM. The CDR3 has 12 amino acids. The CDR3 sequence is CASSFVGFSPVF. The DNA for the CDR3 is TGTGCCAGCAGTTTCGTGGGCTTTAGTCCTGTCTTC.

The V gene is TRBV6-6, the J gene TRBJ2-4; possible D gene TRBD1, 6 bases. Germline CDR1 and CDR2: MNHNY and SVGAGI (reference sequence). V lost 4 bases, J lost 6 bases, and 13 bases lay in between. The CDR3 is made up of 14 amino acids. This CDR3 reads CASSSRGTGNIQYF. CDR3 sequence (DNA): TGTGCCAGCAGTTCGAGGGGGACCGGAAACATTCAGTACTTC.

This clone was seen many times. This chain links TRBV9 with TRBJ1-6, with 7 nucleotides matching TRBD1. The CDR3 covers 14 residues. The V gene's germline CDR1 is SGDLS and CDR2 YYNGEE. V trimming: 3 bases; J trimming: 7 bases; junction bases outside the gene matches: 4. The CDR3 spells CASSDRQGNSPLHF. The CDR3 coding sequence is TGTGCCAGCAGCGATCGACAGGGAAATTCACCCCTCCACTTT.

The J gene is TRBJ2-7, the V gene TRBV3-1 (or the pseudogene TRBV3-2); D may be TRBD2 (5 bases). The CDR3 runs 18 residues. Germline CDR1 reads LGHDT; CDR2 reads YNNKEL (reference sequence). V shed 0 bases and J shed 4 bases, with 22 bases lying between them. The CDR3 reads CASSQDSWVGKPKYEQYF. For the CDR3, the DNA is TGTGCCAGCAGCCAAGATTCATGGGTCGGGAAACCAAAGTACGAGCAGTACTTC.

The V gene is TRBV3-1 (or the pseudogene TRBV3-2), the J gene TRBJ1-1; D may be TRBD1 (5 bases). V lost 0 bases, J lost 4 bases, and 6 bases lay in between. Germline-derived CDR1 and CDR2 are LGHDT and YNNKEL (reference sequence). This CDR3 is 13 amino acids long. This CDR3 reads CASSQDQGTEAFF. The CDR3 DNA is TGTGCCAGCAGCCAAGATCAGGGCACTGAAGCTTTCTTT.

This sequence joins TRBV10-2 and TRBJ2-2; a weak D match, TRBD1 (6 bases). The length of the CDR3 is 14 residues. Germline lookup yields CDR1 WSHSY and CDR2 SAAADI. The V and J ends lost 9 bases and 0 bases respectively, with 11 bases between them. CDR3 protein: CASEGDSNTGELFF. The CDR3 DNA reads TGCGCCAGTGAGGGGGATTCGAACACCGGGGAGCTGTTTTTT.

The chain links TRBV20-1 to TRBJ2-1; 7 nucleotides match TRBD2. Germline-derived CDR1 and CDR2 are DFQATT and SNEGSKA (reference sequence). The CDR3 totals 11 residues. The V and J ends lost 4 bases and 12 bases, in that order; junction bases with no gene match: 6. The CDR3 region has the DNA TGCAGTGCTAAATTTAGCGGGCGGCAGTTCTTC. It yields the protein CSAKFSGRQFF.

This chain uses TRBV18 with TRBJ1-3, with D possibly being TRBD1 (5 bases). The ends were cut back, 3 bases at V and 4 bases at J, with 13 bases in the middle. CDR1 KGHSH and CDR2 LQKENI come from the germline V gene. The CDR3 is 15 amino acids. The CDR3 loop reads CASSPSTAAGNTIYF. The CDR3 bases are TGTGCCAGCTCACCTTCGACAGCCGCAGGAAACACCATATATTTT.

The genes are TRBV19 and TRBJ2-7; tentatively, D is TRBD1 (5 bases). This CDR3 spans 14 amino acids. With 5 bases removed from V and 2 bases from J, the gap between germline ends came to 13 bases. CDR1 and CDR2 from the germline V gene are LNHDA and SQIVND (reference sequence). CDR3 in amino acids: CASSDDRSTYEQYF. The CDR3, as DNA: TGTGCCAGTAGTGATGACAGATCAACCTACGAGCAGTACTTC. The entire variable domain, with the rest obtained from reference TRBV19 and TRBJ2-7, is as follows: DGGITQSPKYLFRKEGQNVTLSCEQNLNHDAMYWYRQDPGQGLRLIYYSQIVNDFQKGDIAEGYSVSREKKESFPLTVTSAQKNPTAFYLCASSDDRSTYEQYFGPGTRLTVT.

The chain employs TRBV9 and TRBJ2-1; 7 nucleotides match TRBD2. V dropped 4 bases and J dropped 6; count of bases not matched to a gene: 13. The germline CDR1 and CDR2 sequences are SGDLS and YYNGEE. The CDR3 sequence is 16 residues long. The CDR3 sequence is CASSRIAAGVPNEQFF. For the CDR3, the DNA is TGTGCCAGCAGCCGCATTGCCGCGGGGGTCCCCAATGAGCAGTTCTTC.

The J gene is TRBJ2-4, the V gene TRBV7-2, with D perhaps TRBD1 (5 bases). Looked up from germline, CDR1 is SGHTA and CDR2 is FQGNSA. V was clipped by 0 bases and J by 6 bases, with 6 bases between them. The CDR3 runs to 13 residues. This CDR3 is CASSLARGNIQYF. The CDR3 DNA follows: TGTGCCAGCAGCTTAGCTAGGGGAAACATTCAGTACTTC. Complete variable domain (other parts from reference TRBV7-2 and TRBJ2-4): GAGVSQSPSNKVTEKGKDVELRCDPISGHTALYWYRQSLGQGLEFLIYFQGNSAPDKSGLPSDRFSAERTGGSVSTLTIQRTQQEDSAVYLCASSLARGNIQYFGAGTRLSVL.

The chain combines TRBV6-1 with TRBJ1-3, with no clear D. Trimming took off 2 bases at V and 0 bases at J, with 5 bases between the two ends. Germline V lookup: CDR1 MNHNS, CDR2 SASEGT. The length of the CDR3 is 14 residues. The CDR3 is CASSESPSGNTIYF. CDR3 nucleotide sequence: TGTGCCAGCAGTGAAAGCCCCTCTGGAAACACCATATATTTT.

V and J are TRBV28 and TRBJ2-7; TRBD1 matches at 8 bases. Germline CDR1 MDHEN, CDR2 SYDVKM. This CDR3 is 13 amino acids long. V was pared by 6 bases and J by 4 bases, with 5 bases of the junction left unmatched. CDR3: CASSRQGMYEQYF. The CDR3 DNA sequence: TGTGCCAGCAGCCGACAGGGGATGTACGAGCAGTACTTC.

V usage is TRBV5-5 and J usage is TRBJ2-7; D is perhaps TRBD2 (5 bases). Germline CDR1 and CDR2: SGHKS and YYEKEE (reference sequence). V was cut by 4 bases and J by 5 bases, with 16 bases left in between. The CDR3 has 14 residues. Here the CDR3 reads CASSGGAGVDEQYF. Written as DNA, the CDR3 is TGTGCCAGCAGCGGAGGAGCCGGGGTGGACGAGCAGTACTTC.

This sequence joins TRBV19 and TRBJ1-2, with 7 positions matching TRBD1. The CDR3 contains 13 residues. V was pared by 9 bases and J by 5 bases, with 9 bases of the junction left unmatched. Per the germline V gene, CDR1 is LNHDA and CDR2 is SQIVND (reference sequence). The CDR3 protein is CASSTGTVYGYTF. DNA for the CDR3: TGTGCCAGCTCTACCGGGACAGTATATGGCTACACCTTC. The full variable domain, with the rest looked up from reference TRBV19 and TRBJ1-2, is DGGITQSPKYLFRKEGQNVTLSCEQNLNHDAMYWYRQDPGQGLRLIYYSQIVNDFQKGDIAEGYSVSREKKESFPLTVTSAQKNPTAFYLCASSTGTVYGYTFGSGTRLTVV.

The chain is built from TRBV5-5 and TRBJ1-6; 10 bases line up with TRBD1. Germline values: CDR1 SGHKS, CDR2 YYEKEE (reference sequence). CDR3 length equals 14 residues. Trimming removed 0 bases from V and 9 bases from J; junction bases left unmatched: 0. CDR3 sequence reads: CASSLGTGGSPLHF. The CDR3, as DNA: TGTGCCAGCAGCTTGGGGACAGGGGGTTCACCCCTCCACTTT.

The chain combines TRBV5-6 with TRBJ1-2, with D possibly being TRBD1 (5 bases). Trimming removed 4 bases from V and 2 bases from J, with 15 bases in between. Germline V CDR1 and CDR2: SGHDT, YYEEEE. The CDR3 length is 15 residues. CDR3 sequence reads: CASSLRQLINYGYTF. In DNA form, the CDR3 reads TGTGCCAGCAGCCTCAGACAGCTGATAAACTATGGCTACACCTTC. Variable domain in full (rest from reference TRBV5-6 and TRBJ1-2): DAGVTQSPTHLIKTRGQQVTLRCSPKSGHDTVSWYQQALGQGPQFIFQYYEEEERQRGNFPDRFSGHQFPNYSSELNVNALLLGDSALYLCASSLRQLINYGYTFGSGTRLTVV.

This rearrangement joins TRBV2 to TRBJ2-1, with TRBD2 matching over 7 bases. Trimming removed 4 bases from V and 0 bases from J; junction bases left unmatched: 6. Per the germline V gene, CDR1 is SNHLY and CDR2 is FYNNEI. This CDR3 comprises 16 residues. CDR3 loop: CASSGSGLNSYNEQFF. The DNA for the CDR3 is TGTGCCAGCAGTGGTAGCGGGTTAAACTCCTACAATGAGCAGTTCTTC. Based on the CDR3 plus reference TRBV2 and TRBJ2-1, the full variable domain is EPEVTQTPSHQVTQMGQEVILRCVPISNHLYFYWYRQILGQKVEFLVSFYNNEISEKSEIFDDQFSVERPDGSNFTLKIRSTKLEDSAMYFCASSGSGLNSYNEQFFGPGTRLTVL.

The V gene is TRBV11-2, the J gene TRBJ2-7; a weak D match, TRBD2 (6 bases). Trimming stripped 2 bases from V and 5 bases from J, with 16 bases between. Germline values: CDR1 SGHAT, CDR2 FQNNGV. This CDR3 is built from 15 residues. The CDR3 protein is CASSLKYGGFDEQYF. DNA of the CDR3: TGTGCCAGCAGCTTAAAGTATGGGGGGTTCGACGAGCAGTACTTC.

The chain carries TRBV3-1 (or the pseudogene TRBV3-2) and TRBJ1-6; tentative D call: TRBD1 (6 bases). V lost 0 bases and J 9 bases, leaving 12 bases between the germline ends. The CDR3 runs to 15 residues. Germline CDR1 and CDR2: LGHDT and YNNKEL (reference sequence). As DNA, the CDR3 is TGTGCCAGCAGCCAAGAGGGGGCCGGTCTTTCACCCCTCCACTTT. This translates into CASSQEGAGLSPLHF.

The sample holds one count of this clone. The chain is built from TRBV28 and TRBJ1-1; perhaps TRBD1 as D (6 bases). The length of the CDR3 is 14 residues. From germline, CDR1 is MDHEN and CDR2 SYDVKM. V lost 3 bases to trimming and J lost 0 bases, with 8 bases between them. The CDR3 loop is CASSLTGVNTEAFF. For the CDR3, the DNA is TGTGCCAGCAGTTTGACAGGAGTGAACACTGAAGCTTTCTTT.

This clone was seen once. This chain connects TRBV3-1 (or the pseudogene TRBV3-2) to TRBJ2-5; 7 positions match TRBD2. Germline trimming cut 0 bases from V and 4 bases from J; bases unmatched to any gene: 11. There are 17 residues in the CDR3. Looked up from germline, CDR1 is LGHDT and CDR2 is YNNKEL (reference sequence). CDR3 in DNA: TGTGCCAGCAGCCAAGATAGCCAGCGGGGTGTGGGAGAGACCCAGTACTTC. Translation gives CASSQDSQRGVGETQYF.

This clone has just one count. The chain recombines TRBV20-1 with TRBJ2-3; 10 positions match TRBD2. V lost 3 bases and J lost 4; bases outside the gene matches: 1. In germline, CDR1 is DFQATT, CDR2 SNEGSKA (reference sequence). This CDR3 region has 13 residues. For the CDR3, the DNA is TGCAGTGCTAGTCTAGCGGGGGCAGATACGCAGTATTTT. Its protein product is CSASLAGADTQYF.

The genes are TRBV19 and TRBJ2-1; D possibly corresponds to TRBD2 (5 bases). Germline V gene lookup returns CDR1 LNHDA and CDR2 SQIVND (reference sequence). CDR3 length equals 13 residues. V shed 5 bases and J shed 5 bases, with 10 bases lying between them. CDR3 DNA: TGTGCCAGTAGTTCCGGGATTAACAATGAGCAGTTCTTC. Translated, it gives CASSSGINNEQFF.

The chain combines TRBV6-6 with TRBJ1-1; the D gene is possibly TRBD1 (5 bases). Trimming stripped 7 bases from V and 0 bases from J, with 12 bases between. The CDR3 covers 14 residues. The germline V gene encodes CDR1 MNHNY and CDR2 SVGAGI (reference sequence). The CDR3 is CASIQGPMNTEAFF. The CDR3 nucleotides read TGTGCCAGCATTCAGGGTCCCATGAACACTGAAGCTTTCTTT.

This chain links TRBV3-1 (or the pseudogene TRBV3-2) with TRBJ1-2, with TRBD1 as a possible D gene (6 bases). Trimming shortened V by 0 bases and J by 8 bases, and 10 bases separated the two germline ends. The CDR3 is 13 residues long. Germline V CDR1 and CDR2: LGHDT, YNNKEL (reference sequence). The CDR3 DNA sequence: TGTGCCAGCAGCCAAGACAGGGGTAAGGGCTACACCTTC. It translates to CASSQDRGKGYTF.

The gene calls are TRBV11-2 and TRBJ2-7; 7 bases fit TRBD1. This CDR3 is built from 14 residues. CDR1 is SGHAT and CDR2 is FQNNGV in the germline V gene. V lost 7 bases, J lost 4 bases, and 10 bases stayed unmatched. CDR3 sequence (DNA): TGTGCCAGCACGAACACAGGGGATCAGTACGAGCAGTACTTC. It codes for CASTNTGDQYEQYF.

The V call is TRBV5-6, the J call TRBJ1-5, with TRBD1 as a possible D gene (5 bases). V was clipped by 3 bases and J by 9 bases, with 10 bases between them. Germline values: CDR1 SGHDT, CDR2 YYEEEE. This CDR3 contains 12 residues. CDR3 amino acids: CASSYQGLPQHF. CDR3 bases: TGTGCCAGCAGCTATCAGGGACTGCCCCAGCATTTT. The full variable domain, its missing parts supplied by reference TRBV5-6 and TRBJ1-5, is DAGVTQSPTHLIKTRGQQVTLRCSPKSGHDTVSWYQQALGQGPQFIFQYYEEEERQRGNFPDRFSGHQFPNYSSELNVNALLLGDSALYLCASSYQGLPQHFGDGTRLSIL.